The sequence of this TCR beta chain was determined in a study of post-analysis software for immune sequencing data. Only a few counts were recorded for this clonotype. Built from TCR beta cDNA, the libraries had unique molecular identifiers in them. TCRdb re-analysed the PCR reads in MiXCR, keeping a single row per CDR3 protein. The table includes 160,000 or so distinct CDR3 sequences, about 36% detected once. V dropped 6 bases and J dropped 1 base, with 16 bases sitting between them. Germline-derived CDR1 and CDR2 are KGHDR and SFDVKD. There are 16 residues in the CDR3. This TCR came from a girl aged 10-17 years with multiple sclerosis. The genes are TRBV24-1 and TRBJ2-3, with D possibly being TRBD2 (5 bases). This material consisted of blood, taken after autologous hematopoietic stem cell transplantation. CDR3 residues: CATSSGDARGTDTQYF. The CDR3 nucleotides are TGTGCCACCAGTAGCGGAGACGCGAGGGGCACAGATACGCAGTATTTT.